The clone carrying this TCR beta chain was detected only a few times. The antigen remains unidentified. Assay: immunoSEQ multiplex PCR; the TCRdb copy retains only in-frame clones and omits some. The sample holds about 6,000 clones; about 35% are singletons and the top ten take over 15%. The CDR3 covers 14 residues. With V trimmed by 4 bases and J by 1 base, 3 bases remained unmatched. Germline assignment: CDR1 SEHNR and CDR2 FQNEAQ (reference sequence). This entry is derived from a study of STAT3 mutations in large granular lymphocyte leukemia. Study outcomes and limitations: No sample exists from the first appearance of each clone. At least one immunodominant TCR beta clonotype appeared in every T-cell large granular lymphocyte leukemia patient. A small but highly pathogenic clone may have been missed.

The specimen was peripheral blood mononuclear cells. The chain employs TRBV7-9 and TRBJ1-1; 7 nucleotides match TRBD1. The sequence came from a middle-aged woman with T-cell large granular lymphocyte leukemia. Some clones in this sample may be carry-over from other donors' samples. Here the CDR3 reads CASSYGQENTEAFF. CDR3 DNA sequence: TGTGCCAGCAGCTATGGACAGGAGAACACTGAAGCTTTCTTT.